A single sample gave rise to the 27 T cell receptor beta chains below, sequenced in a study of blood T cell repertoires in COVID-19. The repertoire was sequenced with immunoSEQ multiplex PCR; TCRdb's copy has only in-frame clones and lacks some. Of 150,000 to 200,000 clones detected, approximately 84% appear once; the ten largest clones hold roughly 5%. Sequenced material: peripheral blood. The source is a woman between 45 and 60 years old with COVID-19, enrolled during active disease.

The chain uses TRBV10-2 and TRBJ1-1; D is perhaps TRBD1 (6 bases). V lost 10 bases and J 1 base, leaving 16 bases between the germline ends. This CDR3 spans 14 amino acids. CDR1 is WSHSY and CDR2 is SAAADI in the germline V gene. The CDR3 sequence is CATKFEQGNTEAFF. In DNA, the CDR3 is TGCGCCACCAAATTTGAACAGGGGAACACTGAAGCTTTCTTT.

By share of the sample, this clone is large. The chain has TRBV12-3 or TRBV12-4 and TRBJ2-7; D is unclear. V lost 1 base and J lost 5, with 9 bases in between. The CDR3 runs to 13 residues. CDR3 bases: TGTGCCAGCAGTTTAGGGCAGGTCCACGAGCAGTACTTC. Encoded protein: CASSLGQVHEQYF.

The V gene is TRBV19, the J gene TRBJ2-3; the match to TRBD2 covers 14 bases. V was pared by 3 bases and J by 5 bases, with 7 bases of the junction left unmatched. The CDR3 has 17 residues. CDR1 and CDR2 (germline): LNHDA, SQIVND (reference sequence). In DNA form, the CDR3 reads TGTGCCAGTAGTATGGGGACTAGCGGGGGTAGTGGAGATACGCAGTATTTT. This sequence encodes CASSMGTSGGSGDTQYF.

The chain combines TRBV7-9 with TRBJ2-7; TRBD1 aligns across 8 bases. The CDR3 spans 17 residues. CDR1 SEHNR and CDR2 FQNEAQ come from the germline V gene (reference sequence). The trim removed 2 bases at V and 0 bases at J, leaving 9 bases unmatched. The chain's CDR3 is CASSLIRDRIFSYEQYF. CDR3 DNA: TGTGCCAGCAGCTTAATCCGGGACAGGATCTTCTCCTACGAGCAGTACTTC.

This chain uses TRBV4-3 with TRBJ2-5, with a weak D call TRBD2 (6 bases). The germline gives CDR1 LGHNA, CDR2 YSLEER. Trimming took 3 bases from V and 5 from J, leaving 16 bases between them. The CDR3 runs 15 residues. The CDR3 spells CASSHSTGEAETQYF. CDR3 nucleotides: TGCGCCAGCAGCCACTCGACGGGAGAGGCGGAGACCCAGTACTTC.

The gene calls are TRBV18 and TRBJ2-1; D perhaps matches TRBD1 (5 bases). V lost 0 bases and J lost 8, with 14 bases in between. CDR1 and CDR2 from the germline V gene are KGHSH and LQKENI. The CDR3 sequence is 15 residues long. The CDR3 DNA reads TGTGCCAGCTCACCACCGGGGCAGGGTCGGGATGAGCAGTTCTTC. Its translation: CASSPPGQGRDEQFF.

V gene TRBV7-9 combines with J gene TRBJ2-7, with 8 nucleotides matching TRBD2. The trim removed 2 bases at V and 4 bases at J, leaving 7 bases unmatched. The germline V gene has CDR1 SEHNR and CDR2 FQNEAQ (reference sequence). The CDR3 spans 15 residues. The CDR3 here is CASSLLGASGYEQYF. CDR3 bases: TGTGCCAGCAGCTTATTAGGGGCTAGCGGGTACGAGCAGTACTTC.

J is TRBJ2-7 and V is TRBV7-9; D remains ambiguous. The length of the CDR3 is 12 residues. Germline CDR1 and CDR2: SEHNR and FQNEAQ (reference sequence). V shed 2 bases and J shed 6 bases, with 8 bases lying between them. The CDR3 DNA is TGTGCCAGCAGCTTATCCCGAGGCGAGCAGTACTTC. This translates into CASSLSRGEQYF.

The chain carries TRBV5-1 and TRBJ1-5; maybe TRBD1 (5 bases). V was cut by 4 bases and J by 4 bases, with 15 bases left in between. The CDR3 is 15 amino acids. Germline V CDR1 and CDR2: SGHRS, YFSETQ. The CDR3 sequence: CASSPLTGENQPQHF. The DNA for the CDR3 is TGCGCCAGCAGCCCGTTGACGGGGGAGAATCAGCCCCAGCATTTT.

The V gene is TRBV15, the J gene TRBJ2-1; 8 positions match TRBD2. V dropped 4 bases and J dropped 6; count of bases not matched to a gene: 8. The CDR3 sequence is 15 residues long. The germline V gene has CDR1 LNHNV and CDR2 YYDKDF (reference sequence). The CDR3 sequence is CATSKGARGGNEQFF. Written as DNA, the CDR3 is TGTGCCACCAGCAAAGGAGCCCGGGGGGGCAATGAGCAGTTCTTC.

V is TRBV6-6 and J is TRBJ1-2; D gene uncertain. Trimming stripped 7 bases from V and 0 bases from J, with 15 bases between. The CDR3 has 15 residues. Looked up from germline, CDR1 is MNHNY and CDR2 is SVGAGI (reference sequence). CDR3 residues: CASIPSGKANYGYTF. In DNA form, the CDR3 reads TGTGCCAGCATACCTTCGGGGAAAGCTAACTATGGCTACACCTTC.

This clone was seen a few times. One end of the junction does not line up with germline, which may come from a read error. In DNA form, the CDR3 reads TGCAGCGTGGAAGGGACAGGGGAATCCTACGAGCAGTACTTC. This translates into CSVEGTGESYEQYF. The chain couples TRBV29-1 to TRBJ2-7; 10 bases line up with TRBD1. The CDR3 contains 14 residues. Germline-derived CDR1 and CDR2 are SQVTM and ANQGSEA.

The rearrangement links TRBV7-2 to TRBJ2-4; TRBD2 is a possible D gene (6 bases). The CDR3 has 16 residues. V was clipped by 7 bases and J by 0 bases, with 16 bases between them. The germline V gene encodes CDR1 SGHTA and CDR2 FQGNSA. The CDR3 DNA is TGTGCCAGCACCCCCGGTGGGGGACTAGCCAAAAACATTCAGTACTTC. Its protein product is CASTPGGGLAKNIQYF.

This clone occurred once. The CDR3 reads CASSLGGRSNTEAFF. CDR3 nucleotides: TGTGCCAGCAGCTTAGGGGGCCGCTCGAACACTGAAGCTTTCTTT. This rearrangement joins TRBV7-2 to TRBJ1-1; tentative D call: TRBD1 (5 bases). Germline V gene data show CDR1 as SGHTA and CDR2 as FQGNSA. This CDR3 has 15 amino acids. Trimming pared 1 base from V and 1 base from J, leaving 10 bases between.

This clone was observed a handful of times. The CDR3 bases are TGTGCCAGCAGTTTCTCTCTAGGACAGGGGTGGTCACCCCTCCACTTT. Translating gives CASSFSLGQGWSPLHF. V usage is TRBV27 and J usage is TRBJ1-6, with 9 bases identical to TRBD1. V shed 3 bases and J 10 bases; nucleotides not matched to a gene: 10. The germline gives CDR1 MNHEY, CDR2 SMNVEV (reference sequence). The CDR3 loop spans 16 amino acids.

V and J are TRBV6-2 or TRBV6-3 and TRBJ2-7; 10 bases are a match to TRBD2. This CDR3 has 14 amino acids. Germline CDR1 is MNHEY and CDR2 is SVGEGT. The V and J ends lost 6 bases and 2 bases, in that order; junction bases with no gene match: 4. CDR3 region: CASSSLAGTYEQYF. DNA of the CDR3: TGTGCCAGCAGCTCACTAGCGGGGACCTACGAGCAGTACTTC.

The CDR3 sequence: CASSQGLSQETQYF. DNA for the CDR3: TGTGCCAGCAGCCAGGGACTATCCCAAGAGACCCAGTACTTC. V is TRBV3-1 (or the pseudogene TRBV3-2) and J is TRBJ2-5; 7 bases are shared with TRBD2. CDR3 length: 14 residues. V gave up 3 bases and J gave up 1 base; unmatched junction bases: 2. Germline assignment: CDR1 LGHDT and CDR2 YNNKEL (reference sequence).

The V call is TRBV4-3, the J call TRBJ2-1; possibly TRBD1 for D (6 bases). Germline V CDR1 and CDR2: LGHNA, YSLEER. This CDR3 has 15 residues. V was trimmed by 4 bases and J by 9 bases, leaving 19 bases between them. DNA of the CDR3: TGCGCCAGCAGCCCGATGGATACAGGGTTCAGTGAGCAGTTCTTC. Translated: CASSPMDTGFSEQFF.

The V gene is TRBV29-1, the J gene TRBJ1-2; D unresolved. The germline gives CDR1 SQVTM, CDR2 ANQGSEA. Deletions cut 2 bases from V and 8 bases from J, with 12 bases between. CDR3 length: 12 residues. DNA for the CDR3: TGCAGCGTTGAACAACCAGATGGCGGCTACACCTTC. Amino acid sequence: CSVEQPDGGYTF.

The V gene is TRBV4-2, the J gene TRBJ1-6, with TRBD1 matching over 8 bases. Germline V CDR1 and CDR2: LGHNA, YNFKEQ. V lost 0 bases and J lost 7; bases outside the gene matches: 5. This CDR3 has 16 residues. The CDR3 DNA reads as TGTGCCAGCAGCCAAGAAGTCACAGGGGGAAATTCACCCCTCCACTTT. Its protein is CASSQEVTGGNSPLHF.

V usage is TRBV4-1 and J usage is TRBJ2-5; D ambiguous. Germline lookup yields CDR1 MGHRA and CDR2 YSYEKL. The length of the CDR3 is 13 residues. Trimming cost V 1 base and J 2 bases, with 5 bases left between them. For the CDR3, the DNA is TGCGCCAGCAGCCAAGGACTGCAAGAGACCCAGTACTTC. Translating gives CASSQGLQETQYF.

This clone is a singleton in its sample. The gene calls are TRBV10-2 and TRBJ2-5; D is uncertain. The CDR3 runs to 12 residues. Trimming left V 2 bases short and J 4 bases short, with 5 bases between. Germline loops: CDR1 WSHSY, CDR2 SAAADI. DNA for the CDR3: TGCGCCAGCAGTGAGATGAGAGAGACCCAGTACTTC. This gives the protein CASSEMRETQYF.

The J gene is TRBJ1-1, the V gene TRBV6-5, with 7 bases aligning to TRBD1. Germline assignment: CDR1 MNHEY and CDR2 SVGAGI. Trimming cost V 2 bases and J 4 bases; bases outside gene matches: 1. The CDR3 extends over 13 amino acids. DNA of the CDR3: TGTGCCAGCAGTTACGACAGGGTCACTGAAGCTTTCTTT. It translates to CASSYDRVTEAFF.

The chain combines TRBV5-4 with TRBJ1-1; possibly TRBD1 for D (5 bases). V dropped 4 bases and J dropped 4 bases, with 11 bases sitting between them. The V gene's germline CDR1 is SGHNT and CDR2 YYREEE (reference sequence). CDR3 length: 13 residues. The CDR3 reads CASSTQGGTEAFF. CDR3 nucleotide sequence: TGTGCCAGCAGCACCCAGGGTGGCACTGAAGCTTTCTTT. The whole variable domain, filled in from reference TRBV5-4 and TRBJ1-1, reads ETGVTQSPTHLIKTRGQQVTLRCSSQSGHNTVSWYQQALGQGPQFIFQYYREEENGRGNFPPRFSGLQFPNYSSELNVNALELDDSALYLCASSTQGGTEAFFGQGTRLTVV.

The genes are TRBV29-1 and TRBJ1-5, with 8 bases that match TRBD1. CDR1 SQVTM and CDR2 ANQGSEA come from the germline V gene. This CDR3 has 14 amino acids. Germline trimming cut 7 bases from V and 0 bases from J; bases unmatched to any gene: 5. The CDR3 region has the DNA TGCAGCGCCAGGACAGGGAATAGCAATCAGCCCCAGCATTTT. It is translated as CSARTGNSNQPQHF.

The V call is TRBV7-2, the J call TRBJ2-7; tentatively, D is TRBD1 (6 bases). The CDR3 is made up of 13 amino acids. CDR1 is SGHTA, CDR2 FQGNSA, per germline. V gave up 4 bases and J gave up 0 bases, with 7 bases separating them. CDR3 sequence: CASSSQGSYEQYF. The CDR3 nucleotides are TGTGCCAGCAGCTCACAGGGCTCCTACGAGCAGTACTTC.

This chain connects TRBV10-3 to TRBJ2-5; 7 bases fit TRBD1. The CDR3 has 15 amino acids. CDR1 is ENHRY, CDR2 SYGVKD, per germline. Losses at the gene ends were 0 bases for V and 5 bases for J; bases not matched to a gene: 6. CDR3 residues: CAISESYARGETQYF. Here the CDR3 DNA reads TGTGCCATCAGTGAGTCGTACGCCAGGGGGGAGACCCAGTACTTC.